These 18 T cell receptor beta chains were sequenced from one sample in a study of blood T cells in healthy people across ages. Sample-barcoded 5' priming and a J-beta primer mix drove a second PCR of about 7 to 11 cycles. One entry per CDR3 protein results from TCRdb running MiXCR on the 5' RACE reads. Of about 1.7 million distinct CDR3 sequences in the sample, 28% were seen once. Material for sequencing was blood. These receptors originate from a woman between 25 and 40 years old in good health.

This clonotype showed up just a few times. The chain couples TRBV20-1 to TRBJ1-1; D possibly corresponds to TRBD1 (5 bases). V gave up 4 bases and J gave up 0 bases, with 15 bases separating them. Germline lookup yields CDR1 DFQATT and CDR2 SNEGSKA (reference sequence). The CDR3 consists of 15 residues. CDR3 coding DNA: TGCAGTGCTACGGGGGATAGCTTATTGAACACTGAAGCTTTCTTT. It specifies CSATGDSLLNTEAFF.

The V call is TRBV5-4, the J call TRBJ2-1, with a weak D call TRBD2 (6 bases). V lost 2 bases and J lost 10, with 25 bases in between. CDR1 SGHNT and CDR2 YYREEE come from the germline V gene (reference sequence). The CDR3 spans 17 residues. Written as DNA, the CDR3 is TGTGCCAGCAGCTTTATGTCGAGTAGCGGAGATACGGGCGAGCAGTTCTTC. Its translation is CASSFMSSSGDTGEQFF.

Only a few counts were recorded for this clonotype. This rearrangement joins TRBV29-1 to TRBJ1-1, with D unresolved. The germline V gene has CDR1 SQVTM and CDR2 ANQGSEA. The CDR3 is 12 residues long. Trimming removed 5 bases at V and 0 bases at J, with 7 bases between. CDR3 protein: CSVSPMNTEAFF. The CDR3 coding sequence is TGCAGCGTTTCCCCCATGAACACTGAAGCTTTCTTT.

The chain has TRBV20-1 and TRBJ1-2, with D hard to call. Trimming shortened V by 1 base and J by 3 bases, and 12 bases separated the two germline ends. In germline, CDR1 is DFQATT, CDR2 SNEGSKA (reference sequence). There are 14 residues in the CDR3. The CDR3 region has the DNA TGCAGTGCTAGAGCTAGCATCGGGGACTATGGCTACACCTTC. Residues: CSARASIGDYGYTF.

This clonotype was picked up a small number of times. The chain combines TRBV7-6 with TRBJ1-2, with D possibly matching TRBD1 (5 bases). In germline, CDR1 is SGHVS, CDR2 FNYEAQ. The CDR3 length is 14 residues. V was trimmed by 4 bases and J by 6 bases, leaving 15 bases between them. CDR3 amino acids: CASSSLTGRNGYTF. The CDR3 DNA reads as TGTGCCAGCAGCTCGCTGACGGGGCGCAATGGCTACACCTTC.

V usage is TRBV12-3 or TRBV12-4 and J usage is TRBJ2-3; D perhaps matches TRBD1 (7 bases). The ends were cut back, 6 bases at V and 5 bases at J, with 21 bases in the middle. The CDR3 has 16 residues. The CDR3 coding sequence is TGTGCCAGCAGGCGGAGGGACAGCAGGGGCGGAGATACGCAGTATTTT. The encoded protein is CASRRRDSRGGDTQYF.

This clonotype was observed at least ten times. The chain has TRBV7-2 and TRBJ2-7; the D is unclear. The V and J ends lost 2 bases and 6 bases respectively, with 11 bases between them. Germline CDR1 reads SGHTA; CDR2 reads FQGNSA. The CDR3 covers 13 residues. DNA of the CDR3: TGTGCCAGCAGCTTAACACAGACCGGCGAGCAGTACTTC. This codes for CASSLTQTGEQYF.

This clonotype turned up a few times. The gene calls are TRBV28 and TRBJ1-2; no definite D call. Germline V lookup: CDR1 MDHEN, CDR2 SYDVKM. V lost 11 bases and J 1 base, leaving 17 bases between the germline ends. This CDR3 has 14 residues. The CDR3 bases are TGTGCCTGCGTCGCGGGCACGGATAACTATGGCTACACCTTC. Its translation: CACVAGTDNYGYTF.

This clonotype was recorded at least ten times. The rearrangement links TRBV11-2 to TRBJ2-3, with D possibly TRBD1 on 7 matching bases. Germline V gene sequence: CDR1 SGHAT, CDR2 FQNNGV. The CDR3 spans 15 residues. The V gene lost 1 base and the J gene lost 2 bases, with 10 bases spanning the gap. As DNA, the CDR3 is TGTGCCAGCAGCTTAGTCAGGGGGGTCACAGATACGCAGTATTTT. Its translation is CASSLVRGVTDTQYF.

This chain links TRBV7-2 with TRBJ1-2; D uncertain. The length of the CDR3 is 11 residues. The germline V gene encodes CDR1 SGHTA and CDR2 FQGNSA. Trimming cost V 3 bases and J 13 bases, with 12 bases left between them. CDR3 sequence reads: CASSFWKPPTF. The CDR3 bases are TGTGCCAGCAGCTTTTGGAAGCCCCCCACCTTC.

To note about this clonotype: One base away lies a much larger clone, so this may be a sequencing read error. The V and J genes are TRBV5-1 and TRBJ2-6, with 9 bases aligning to TRBD1. Germline V gene lookup returns CDR1 SGHRS and CDR2 YFSETQ. This CDR3 contains 18 residues. The CDR3 DNA follows: TGCACCAGCAGCCCCCGGGACAGGGCTAGCTCTGGGGCCAACGTCCTGACTTTC. Translating it yields CTSSPRDRASSGANVLTF. The full variable domain, completed using reference TRBV5-1 and TRBJ2-6, is KAGVTQTPRYLIKTRGQQVTLSCSPISGHRSVSWYQQTPGQGLQFLFEYFSETQRNKGNFPGRFSGRQFSNSRSEMNVSTLELGDSALYLCTSSPRDRASSGANVLTFGAGSRLTVL.

V and J are TRBV5-5 and TRBJ2-7; D is possibly TRBD1 or TRBD2 (5 bases each). Germline loops: CDR1 SGHKS, CDR2 YYEKEE (reference sequence). This CDR3 region has 17 residues. Trimming removed 3 bases from V and 0 bases from J, with 19 bases in between. CDR3 protein: CASSSGPGWGSSYEQYF. The CDR3 DNA reads TGTGCCAGCAGCTCTGGTCCGGGGTGGGGGAGCTCCTACGAGCAGTACTTC.

Regarding this clonotype: This could be a read error, since a much larger clone is one nucleotide away. The rearrangement joins TRBV29-1 to TRBJ2-5; D call uncertain. The V gene lost 7 bases and the J gene lost 5 bases, with 20 bases spanning the gap. Germline values: CDR1 SQVTM, CDR2 ANQGSEA. The CDR3 contains 14 residues. CDR3 in amino acids: CSADASSGWETQYF. The CDR3, as DNA: TGCAGCGCTGATGCCAGCTCCGGTTGGGAGACCCAGTACTTC.

The chain combines TRBV30 with TRBJ2-4; D is unclear. Trimming took off 7 bases at V and 8 bases at J, with 21 bases between the two ends. The CDR3 consists of 14 residues. Germline assignment: CDR1 GTSNPN and CDR2 SVGIG (reference sequence). CDR3 loop: CAFLPRDGFDIQYF. The CDR3 bases are TGTGCCTTCCTCCCTAGAGACGGCTTCGACATTCAGTACTTC.

This chain connects TRBV6-6 to TRBJ1-6; D is possibly TRBD1 (5 bases). Germline assignment: CDR1 MNHNY and CDR2 SVGAGI (reference sequence). The CDR3 runs 13 residues. V lost 7 bases to trimming and J lost 9 bases, with 13 bases between them. The CDR3 DNA reads as TGTGCCAGCACTAATGGGGGTCGTTCACCCCTCCACTTT. Amino acids: CASTNGGRSPLHF.

This clonotype showed up just a few times. V gene TRBV9 combines with J gene TRBJ2-1; TRBD2 agrees at 10 bases. The CDR3 contains 17 residues. Losses at the gene ends were 0 bases for V and 9 bases for J; bases not matched to a gene: 12. Germline CDR1 SGDLS, CDR2 YYNGEE. The CDR3 protein is CASSVDLLAGGAGEQFF. DNA for the CDR3: TGTGCCAGCAGCGTAGATCTGTTAGCGGGAGGCGCCGGTGAGCAGTTCTTC. Filled out from reference TRBV9 and TRBJ2-1, the complete variable domain reads DSGVTQTPKHLITATGQRVTLRCSPRSGDLSVYWYQQSLDQGLQFLIQYYNGEERAKGNILERFSAQQFPDLHSELNLSSLELGDSALYFCASSVDLLAGGAGEQFFGPGTRLTVL.

This clonotype was seen many times. This CDR3 reads CAISPQGQRETQYF. The CDR3 DNA reads TGTGCCATCAGTCCCCAGGGTCAGAGAGAGACCCAGTACTTC. This chain joins TRBV10-3 and TRBJ2-5; tentative D call: TRBD1 (5 bases). Germline V gene lookup returns CDR1 ENHRY and CDR2 SYGVKD. The V end lost 5 bases, the J end lost 4 bases, and 14 bases lay between the germline ends. The CDR3 runs 14 residues.

The gene calls are TRBV5-5 and TRBJ2-3; no clear D. This CDR3 comprises 16 residues. Germline lookup yields CDR1 SGHKS and CDR2 YYEKEE (reference sequence). V lost 0 bases, J lost 3 bases, and 14 bases lay in between. The CDR3 DNA reads TGTGCCAGCAGCTTGGAGGGCTACGGAGTGACAGATACGCAGTATTTT. Translating gives CASSLEGYGVTDTQYF. The whole variable domain, remainder taken from reference TRBV5-5 and TRBJ2-3, is DAGVTQSPTHLIKTRGQQVTLRCSPISGHKSVSWYQQVLGQGPQFIFQYYEKEERGRGNFPDRFSARQFPNYSSELNVNALLLGDSALYLCASSLEGYGVTDTQYFGPGTRLTVL.